A selection of T cell receptor beta chains follows, all from one sample in a study of cytomegalovirus exposure and HLA in healthy donors. Profiling relied on immunoSEQ multiplex PCR, and the TCRdb table lists in-frame clones only, not all of them. The repertoire includes roughly 160,000 clones, approximately 76% of them detected once, and 5% to 5.5% sits in the top ten. The material sequenced was PBMCs. The receptors shown here come from a woman aged 18-29 years in good health and CMV-seropositive. The CDR3 runs from the conserved cysteine through the conserved F or W. Fields, in order: CDR3 protein, V gene, D gene. D genes are given only for firm matches.

CDR3 protein: CASSLVGPTGGVLDSPLHF
V gene: TRBV27
D gene: TRBD1

CDR3 protein: CAIAYSQGTEAFF
V gene: TRBV10-3
D gene: .

CDR3 protein: CAQKPSGGALYEQYF
V gene: TRBV30
D gene: TRBD2

CDR3 protein: CSVTVTYEQYF
V gene: TRBV29-1
D gene: .

CDR3 protein: CASSLDAGPSYEQYF
V gene: TRBV5-1
D gene: .

CDR3 protein: CASSQADRAYSPLHF
V gene: TRBV4-1
D gene: TRBD1

CDR3 protein: CSVVGGGDTQYF
V gene: TRBV29-1
D gene: TRBD2

CDR3 protein: CASSSEGGTDTQYF
V gene: TRBV9
D gene: .

CDR3 protein: CASSIGTGGPNQPQHF
V gene: TRBV9
D gene: TRBD1

CDR3 protein: CASSLEGDRPWVEQYF
V gene: TRBV5-4
D gene: TRBD1

CDR3 protein: CSSSPEGGGAEKTQYF
V gene: TRBV7-9
D gene: .

CDR3 protein: CASSLARGQNYGYTF
V gene: TRBV7-2
D gene: TRBD1

CDR3 protein: CASSQGEAKGSYNSPLHF
V gene: TRBV14
D gene: .

CDR3 protein: CASSLQGYNSPLHF
V gene: TRBV4-3
D gene: .

CDR3 protein: CASSNPRGSSYNSPLHF
V gene: TRBV28
D gene: .

CDR3 protein: CASSNSPGQNNYGYTF
V gene: TRBV21-1
D gene: .

CDR3 protein: CASSYRQEAYNEQFF
V gene: TRBV6-6
D gene: .

CDR3 protein: CASSSASVPLDEQYF
V gene: TRBV5-1
D gene: .

CDR3 protein: CASSRGGDPGTDTQYF
V gene: TRBV5-1
D gene: TRBD2

CDR3 protein: CASSIDSPSGGAYNEQFF
V gene: TRBV19
D gene: TRBD2

CDR3 protein: CASSQDPGGNYEQYF
V gene: TRBV4-3
D gene: TRBD1

CDR3 protein: CASSPGTGKGSPLHF
V gene: TRBV2
D gene: TRBD1

CDR3 protein: CASEPRGSRQPQHF
V gene: TRBV6-6
D gene: .

CDR3 protein: CASSTMRDGNTIYF
V gene: TRBV5-6
D gene: .

CDR3 protein: CASSLWEREQYF
V gene: TRBV5-5
D gene: .

CDR3 protein: CASSFLSAGSYNEQFF
V gene: TRBV5-1
D gene: .

CDR3 protein: CASRRQTNEKLFF
V gene: TRBV2
D gene: .

CDR3 protein: CASSLGQDPGYTF
V gene: TRBV28
D gene: TRBD1

CDR3 protein: CASSQYTPTPPETQYF
V gene: TRBV4-3
D gene: .

CDR3 protein: CASSTKTGVNTEAFF
V gene: TRBV9
D gene: TRBD1

CDR3 protein: CASSQNPLGLAGLYF
V gene: TRBV9
D gene: TRBD2

CDR3 protein: CASRRQGKLYGYTF
V gene: TRBV5-4
D gene: TRBD1

CDR3 protein: CSVGPSAGDNEKLFF
V gene: TRBV29-1
D gene: .

CDR3 protein: CASSRGQGAYEQYF
V gene: TRBV7-2
D gene: TRBD1

CDR3 protein: CAWSEAQGPQHF
V gene: TRBV30
D gene: .

CDR3 protein: CATRATGLEETQYF
V gene: TRBV15
D gene: .

CDR3 protein: CASSARGRGGVNTGELFF
V gene: TRBV9
D gene: TRBD2

CDR3 protein: CASTSKDRDISYEQYF
V gene: TRBV7-9
D gene: TRBD1

CDR3 protein: CSVPGQVGELFF
V gene: TRBV29-1
D gene: TRBD1